This T cell receptor (beta chain) was observed in a study of beta chain features in type 1 diabetes. Findings and limits, study-wide: In every one of the four CD4+ subsets, TCRB CDR3s were moderately but significantly shorter in Type 1 diabetes patients.

The authors reverse transcribed all of the isolated RNA, so sequencing captured expressed TCRB transcripts. Only in-frame clones appear in the TCRdb table, and some are missing; sequencing was by immunoSEQ multiplex PCR. The repertoire includes 40,000 to 55,000 clones, 35% to 55% of them detected once, and more than 0.1% sits in the top ten. This clone was seen more than once but under ten times. Its target is not known. The V gene end was trimmed by 3 bases and the J gene end by 6 bases; junction bases not matched to a gene: 3. CDR3 size: 13 residues. The germline gives CDR1 SGHDT, CDR2 YYEEEE. The chain employs TRBV5-6 and TRBJ2-1; 7 bases line up with TRBD1. This TCR was recovered from a man aged 30 to 39 with type 1 diabetes. Sequencing was done on a sample of stem cell memory CD4+ T cells from blood. The CDR3 loop reads CASSSRQGNEQFF. CDR3 in DNA: TGTGCCAGCAGCTCCAGACAGGGCAATGAGCAGTTCTTC.